The sample holds many counts of the clone carrying this T cell receptor (beta chain). The data belong to a study of identical twins. The CDR3 has 14 residues. Germline assignment: CDR1 KGHSH and CDR2 LQKENI. V was trimmed by 2 bases and J by 5 bases, leaving 12 bases between them. TCRdb ran MiXCR on the 5' RACE reads and lists one entry per CDR3 protein. The sample yields fewer than 900,000 distinct CDR3 sequences, 21% seen once. In addition, the sample was reused for a study of T cells expressing NK-cell markers.

This chain connects TRBV18 to TRBJ2-5; perhaps D is TRBD1 or TRBD2 (5 bases each). The material sequenced was PBMCs. This sequence originates from a woman aged 18-30 years in good health. CDR3 DNA: TGTGCCAGCTCACCATCGACAGCGGAGGAGACCCAGTACTTC. It translates to CASSPSTAEETQYF.